A single sample gave rise to the 8 T cell receptor beta chains below, sequenced in a study of blood T cell repertoires in COVID-19. Measured with immunoSEQ multiplex PCR; TCRdb has only the in-frame clones, and not every one. This sample has more than 75,000 clones, with approximately 80% found just once. The sequenced material came from peripheral blood. The origin of the receptors is a human donor in a cohort sampled during active COVID-19.

The genes are TRBV10-3 and TRBJ1-5; 7 nucleotides line up with TRBD1. This CDR3 has 12 residues. The V and J ends lost 11 bases and 2 bases, in that order; junction bases with no gene match: 3. Germline lookup yields CDR1 ENHRY and CDR2 SYGVKD. CDR3 region: CAAGTGNQPQHF. Here the CDR3 DNA reads TGTGCCGCCGGGACAGGCAATCAGCCCCAGCATTTT.

This clone showed up just a few times. The chain recombines TRBV5-1 with TRBJ1-2, with 9 bases lining up with TRBD1. CDR1 is SGHRS, CDR2 YFSETQ, per germline. The CDR3 covers 14 residues. The V segment lost 0 bases and the J segment 7 bases; nucleotides outside the gene matches: 4. CDR3 in amino acids: CASSLGDRVTGYTF. The CDR3 nucleotides are TGCGCCAGCAGCTTGGGGGACAGGGTAACTGGCTACACCTTC.

This chain links TRBV7-9 with TRBJ1-4; D not resolved. The CDR3 contains 14 residues. The ends were cut back, 3 bases at V and 8 bases at J, with 13 bases in the middle. Germline CDR1 is SEHNR and CDR2 is FQNEAQ (reference sequence). The DNA for the CDR3 is TGTGCCAGCAGCTTTAGAGGGTCGGGGGAAAAACTGTTTTTT. This gives the protein CASSFRGSGEKLFF. Looking up the rest from reference TRBV7-9 and TRBJ1-4 gives the full variable domain: DTGVSQNPRHKITKRGQNVTFRCDPISEHNRLYWYRQTLGQGPEFLTYFQNEAQLEKSRLLSDRFSAERPKGSFSTLEIQRTEQGDSAMYLCASSFRGSGEKLFFGSGTQLSVL.

The V and J genes are TRBV6-5 and TRBJ1-2; a possible D gene is TRBD1 (5 bases). V lost 2 bases and J lost 5, with 15 bases in between. The germline CDR1 and CDR2 sequences are MNHEY and SVGAGI. The CDR3 contains 15 residues. The CDR3 region is CASSYASHRKYGYTF. The CDR3 coding sequence is TGTGCCAGCAGTTACGCGTCTCACAGGAAGTATGGCTACACCTTC.

By share, this clone counts as medium-sized. The genes are TRBV12-3 or TRBV12-4 and TRBJ2-1; perhaps TRBD2 as D (5 bases). Deletions cut 6 bases from V and 8 bases from J, with 14 bases between. The CDR3 sequence is 13 residues long. The CDR3 protein is CASSDEGVHEQFF. In DNA, the CDR3 is TGTGCCAGCAGCGACGAGGGAGTCCATGAGCAGTTCTTC.

Only one count was recorded for this clone. V gene TRBV7-9 combines with J gene TRBJ1-1; D perhaps matches TRBD1 (6 bases). Germline V gives CDR1 SEHNR, CDR2 FQNEAQ (reference sequence). The CDR3 contains 13 residues. Between the trimmed V and J ends, which lost 1 base and 7 bases, there was a span of 10 bases. This CDR3 is CASSLGGQFEAFF. DNA for the CDR3: TGTGCCAGCAGCTTAGGCGGACAGTTTGAAGCTTTCTTT. Drawing the rest from reference TRBV7-9 and TRBJ1-1, the complete variable domain is DTGVSQNPRHKITKRGQNVTFRCDPISEHNRLYWYRQTLGQGPEFLTYFQNEAQLEKSRLLSDRFSAERPKGSFSTLEIQRTEQGDSAMYLCASSLGGQFEAFFGQGTRLTVV.

CDR3 sequence: CASSSQAGGYNEQFF. In DNA, the CDR3 is TGTGCCAGCAGCTCCCAAGCGGGGGGCTACAATGAGCAGTTCTTC. This rearrangement joins TRBV5-5 to TRBJ2-1; 9 bases match TRBD2. The CDR3 has 15 amino acids. Trimming at V came to 3 bases and at J to 3 bases, leaving 4 bases not matched to a gene. Germline CDR1 is SGHKS and CDR2 is YYEKEE (reference sequence). Looking up the rest from reference TRBV5-5 and TRBJ2-1 gives the full variable domain: DAGVTQSPTHLIKTRGQQVTLRCSPISGHKSVSWYQQVLGQGPQFIFQYYEKEERGRGNFPDRFSARQFPNYSSELNVNALLLGDSALYLCASSSQAGGYNEQFFGPGTRLTVL.

Relative to its sample, this clone is medium-sized. V and J are TRBV28 and TRBJ1-5; 10 positions match TRBD1. CDR1 is MDHEN and CDR2 is SYDVKM in the germline V gene. The V and J ends lost 3 bases and 6 bases, in that order; junction bases with no gene match: 5. This CDR3 region has 15 residues. DNA for the CDR3: TGTGCCAGCAGTTTGGGACAGGGGTTTCGTCAGCCCCAGCATTTT. Translating it yields CASSLGQGFRQPQHF.